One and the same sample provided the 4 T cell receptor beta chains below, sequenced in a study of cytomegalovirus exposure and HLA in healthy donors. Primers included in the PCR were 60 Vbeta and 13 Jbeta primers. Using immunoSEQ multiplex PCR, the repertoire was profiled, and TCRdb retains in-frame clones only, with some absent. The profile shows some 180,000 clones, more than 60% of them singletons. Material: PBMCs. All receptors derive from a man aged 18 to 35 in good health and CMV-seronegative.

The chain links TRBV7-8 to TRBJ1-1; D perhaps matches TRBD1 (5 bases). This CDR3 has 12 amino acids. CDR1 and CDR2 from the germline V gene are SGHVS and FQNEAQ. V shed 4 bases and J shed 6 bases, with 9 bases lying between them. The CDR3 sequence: CASSYRSSEAFF. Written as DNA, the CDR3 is TGTGCCAGCAGCTACAGGTCTTCTGAAGCTTTCTTT. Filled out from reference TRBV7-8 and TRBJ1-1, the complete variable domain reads GAGVSQSPRYKVAKRGQDVALRCDPISGHVSLFWYQQALGQGPEFLTYFQNEAQLDKSGLPSDRFFAERPEGSVSTLKIQRTQQEDSAVYLCASSYRSSEAFFGQGTRLTVV.

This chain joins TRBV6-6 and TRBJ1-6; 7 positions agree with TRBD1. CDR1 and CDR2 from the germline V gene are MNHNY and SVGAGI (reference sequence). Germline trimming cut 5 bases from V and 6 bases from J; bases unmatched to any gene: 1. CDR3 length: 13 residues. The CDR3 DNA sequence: TGTGCCAGCAGTCAGGGGGGTAATTCACCCCTCCACTTT. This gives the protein CASSQGGNSPLHF.

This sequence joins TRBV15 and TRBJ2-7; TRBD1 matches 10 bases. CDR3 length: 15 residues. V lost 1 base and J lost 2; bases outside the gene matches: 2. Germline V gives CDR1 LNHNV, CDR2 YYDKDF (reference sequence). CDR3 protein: CATSRAGTGAYEQYF. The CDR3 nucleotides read TGTGCCACCAGCAGAGCGGGGACAGGGGCCTACGAGCAGTACTTC.

The CDR3 DNA is TGTGCCAGCAGCGCTCTAGCGGGAGGCTTCTACAATGAGCAGTTCTTC. Translated: CASSALAGGFYNEQFF. The chain carries TRBV9 and TRBJ2-1; 11 bases match TRBD2. CDR3 length equals 16 residues. After removal of 3 bases from V and 3 bases from J, the junction contained 5 bases not matched to a gene. Looked up from germline, CDR1 is SGDLS and CDR2 is YYNGEE.